A selection of T cell receptor beta chains follows, all from one sample in a study of CD8+CD57+ T cells in acquired aplastic anemia. MiXCR, applied by TCRdb to the reads, yields one record per CDR3 protein. In the table there are about 200,000 distinct CDR3 sequences, under 55% of which are singletons. Sequencing was done on a sample of sorted CD4+, CD8+, or CD8+CD57+ T cells (not recorded which) from PBMCs. All receptors come from a human donor with aplastic anemia. Both conserved end residues are part of each CDR3. The D gene is left open where the match is weak. A clone size is listed for some rows: how often the clone was seen (once, few, many), or a class if it is expanded.

v_call	d_call	j_call	clone_size	cdr3_nt	cdr3_aa
TRBV28	TRBD1	TRBJ1-3	-	TGTGCCAGCAGTGAGGACAGGGGGCCAGGAAACACCATATATTTT	CASSEDRGPGNTIYF
TRBV20-1	-	TRBJ2-7	-	TGCAGTGCTGGGGCCACCAGACTAAGCTCCTACGAGCAGTACTTC	CSAGATRLSSYEQYF
TRBV10-3	-	TRBJ1-2	-	TGTGCCATCAGTGATAAGGAGGGGCCCAACTATGGCTACACCTTC	CAISDKEGPNYGYTF
TRBV19	TRBD1	TRBJ1-1	few	TGTGCCAGTAGTCCCACCGGGACAGGGGGCGCGAGTGAAGCTTTCTTT	CASSPTGTGGASEAFF
TRBV7-3	-	TRBJ1-5	-	TGTGCCAGCAGTCAACCTGGGGATCAGCCCCAGCATTTT	CASSQPGDQPQHF
TRBV20-1	-	TRBJ2-1	-	TGCAGTGCTAGCCCGGACTACAATGAGCAGTTCTTC	CSASPDYNEQFF
TRBV10-3	-	TRBJ1-1	once	TGTGCCATCAGTGAGTCGGGAGGGAGGACTGAAGCTTTCTTT	CAISESGGRTEAFF
TRBV5-1	-	TRBJ2-3	many	TGCGCCAGCAGTCACCCCCGGACAGATGGCACAGATACGCAGTATTTT	CASSHPRTDGTDTQYF
TRBV6-6	TRBD1	TRBJ2-5	many	TGTGCCAGCAGTTCCGGGACAGGCGTGAGGACCCAGTACTTC	CASSSGTGVRTQYF
TRBV12-3/TRBV12-4	-	TRBJ1-2	many	TGTGCCAGCAGTTTAGCGCTTTTGGGGGGTGGACTCTATGGCTACACCTTC	CASSLALLGGGLYGYTF
TRBV24-1	TRBD1	TRBJ2-4	-	TGTGCCTCATTAGACCCAGGGACAGACCCTTCCAAAAACATTCAGTACTTC	CASLDPGTDPSKNIQYF
TRBV20-1	-	TRBJ1-5	-	TGCAGTGCTAGAGATCCCAGTGGTCAGCCCCAGCATTTT	CSARDPSGQPQHF
TRBV7-2	-	TRBJ1-1	-	TGTGCCAGCAGCTTAGCCGCGGGCGTGGACGAAGCTTTCTTT	CASSLAAGVDEAFF
TRBV2	-	TRBJ1-5	medium-sized	TGTGCCAGCAGTGAAGGGGTTTCGGGCAATCAGCCCCAGCATTTT	CASSEGVSGNQPQHF
TRBV2	-	TRBJ2-7	-	TGTGCCAGCAGTGAAACAACAGTCTCCTACGAGCAGTACTTC	CASSETTVSYEQYF
TRBV5-8	TRBD1	TRBJ2-3	few	TGTGCCCACAGGGACAGGGGGGGGGGAGATACGCAGTATTTT	CAHRDRGGGDTQYF
TRBV28	-	TRBJ2-1	-	TGTGCCAGCACCTCAGGGGGACTTCATAGCTCCTACAATGAGCAGTTCTTC	CASTSGGLHSSYNEQFF
TRBV7-2	-	TRBJ1-4	many	TGTGCCAGCAGCGGGGGGGGCGAAAAACTGTTTTTT	CASSGGGEKLFF
TRBV12-3/TRBV12-4	TRBD1	TRBJ1-1	many	TGTGCCAGCAGTAACGACAGGGGAAGCGGGGAACCTGAAGCTTTCTTT	CASSNDRGSGEPEAFF
TRBV24-1	-	TRBJ2-7	once	TGTGCCACCAGTGATTTGCCAGGGAGAGACGAGCAGTACTTC	CATSDLPGRDEQYF
TRBV7-9	-	TRBJ1-2	-	TGTGCCAGCAGCCCGGGTGGGGCTCCCTATGGCTACACCTTC	CASSPGGAPYGYTF
TRBV20-1	-	TRBJ1-5	-	TGCAGTGCTAGAGGACCAGCGGGGAATCAGCCCCAGCATTTT	CSARGPAGNQPQHF
TRBV2	-	TRBJ1-2	many	TGTGCCAGCAGTGAAACAGGGCTTGGCTACACCTTC	CASSETGLGYTF
TRBV7-9	TRBD2	TRBJ2-2	-	TGTGCCAGCAGCCCGGGGACTAGCGGGAGGAGGAACACCGGGGAGCTGTTTTTT	CASSPGTSGRRNTGELFF
TRBV5-1	-	TRBJ2-3	many	TGCGCCAGCATTCGGGACTTCAACACAGATACGCAGTATTTT	CASIRDFNTDTQYF
TRBV2	TRBD1	TRBJ2-7	few	TGTGCCAGCACCGACACCTCCGGGACAGGTCTCTACGAGCAGTACTTC	CASTDTSGTGLYEQYF
TRBV25-1	TRBD1	TRBJ2-7	-	TGTGCCAGCAGCGATGGACAGGGGGCCTACGAGCAGTACTTC	CASSDGQGAYEQYF
TRBV5-1	-	TRBJ2-1	many	TGCGCCAGCAGCTTGGCCTTAAACAGGTACAATGAGCAGTTCTTC	CASSLALNRYNEQFF
TRBV5-8	-	TRBJ1-1	many	TGTGCCAGCAGCTTGAGAGCGGGACGACTTTTGAACACTGAAGCTTTCTTT	CASSLRAGRLLNTEAFF
TRBV20-1	-	TRBJ1-5	many	TGCAGTGCTAGGGACCCGGGACACAATAGCAATCAGCCCCAGCATTTT	CSARDPGHNSNQPQHF
TRBV19	TRBD1	TRBJ1-4	many	TGTGCCAGTGGGGAACCCGGGACAGTTAATGAAAAACTGTTTTTT	CASGEPGTVNEKLFF
TRBV9	-	TRBJ2-1	-	TGTGCCAGCAGCGGTGGGACGAAGGGGAATGAGCAGTTCTTC	CASSGGTKGNEQFF
TRBV10-1	-	TRBJ1-6	-	TGTGCCAGCAGGGATTTATATAGGAGGGATCAAAATTCACCCCTCCGCTTT	CASRDLYRRDQNSPLRF
TRBV15	-	TRBJ1-6	-	TGTGCCACCAGCTCCGGCGAGGGAAACTATAATTCACCCCTCCACTTT	CATSSGEGNYNSPLHF
TRBV24-1	-	TRBJ2-3	once	TGTGCCACCAGTGATTTATGGGGGAGCAAGTATTTT	CATSDLWGSKYF
TRBV7-3	-	TRBJ1-3	-	TGTGCCAACAGCCGCAACGATCGGGAGCCCCTGGGAAACACCATATATTTT	CANSRNDREPLGNTIYF
TRBV2	-	TRBJ2-5	-	TGTGCCAGCAGCGTAGCGGGACAGGGACAAGAGACCCAGTACTTC	CASSVAGQGQETQYF
TRBV5-1	-	TRBJ1-1	many	TGCGCCAGCAGCTTGGTAGGGGATGATAGCGAAGCTTTCTTT	CASSLVGDDSEAFF
TRBV5-1	-	TRBJ1-4	many	TGCGCCAGCAGCCCGACCTCCGACAGGAATGAAAAACTGTTTTTT	CASSPTSDRNEKLFF
TRBV20-1	TRBD2	TRBJ2-5	-	TGCAGTGCTAGAGGGGGATGGACTAGCGGGGGAACCGCCGGATTGGAGACCCAGTACTTC	CSARGGWTSGGTAGLETQYF
TRBV7-3	-	TRBJ1-1	-	TGTGCCAGCAGCTCTAACGGCTGGGGGGAAGCTTTCTTT	CASSSNGWGEAFF
TRBV7-9	-	TRBJ1-3	many	TGTGCCAGCAGCTTAGAGGTCCGGAGCTCTGGAAACACCATATATTTT	CASSLEVRSSGNTIYF
TRBV24-1	TRBD1	TRBJ2-5	many	TGTGCCACCAGTGATCCGAGACAGGGCGGGGAGACCCAGTACTTC	CATSDPRQGGETQYF
TRBV19	TRBD1	TRBJ2-3	once	TGTGCCAGTACCCGGACAGGTCGGACAGATACGCAGTATTTT	CASTRTGRTDTQYF
TRBV5-1	-	TRBJ2-3	-	TGCGCCAGCAGCTCCAACAGAAATACGCAGTATTTT	CASSSNRNTQYF
TRBV2	-	TRBJ2-5	once	TGTGCCAGCAGTGGGACCAAGACGGAAGAGACCCAGTACTTC	CASSGTKTEETQYF
TRBV7-2	-	TRBJ1-1	many	TGTGCCAGCAGCCTCAAGTCAAGGGGGGCGGCTTTCTTT	CASSLKSRGAAFF
TRBV6-6	-	TRBJ2-4	many	TGTGCCAGCAGTCTGACCCGAACAGGGACCGCCAAAAACATTCAGTACTTC	CASSLTRTGTAKNIQYF
TRBV2	-	TRBJ1-6	many	TGTGCCAGCAGTGACGGTCAGGGAACGGGATCACCCCTCCACTTT	CASSDGQGTGSPLHF
TRBV3-1	TRBD2	TRBJ2-3	-	TGTGCCAGCAGCCAGAATAGCGGGGGCACAGATACGCAGTATTTT	CASSQNSGGTDTQYF
TRBV2	-	TRBJ2-6	many	TGTGCCAGCAAAAGGGGAGGAATCGCTGGGGCCAACGTCCTGACTTTC	CASKRGGIAGANVLTF
TRBV9	-	TRBJ1-1	-	TGTGCCAGCAGAGGAGACATGAACACTGAAGCTTTCTTT	CASRGDMNTEAFF
TRBV29-1	-	TRBJ2-6	-	TGCAGCGTTGACAACTCTGGGGCCAACGTCCTGACTTTC	CSVDNSGANVLTF